Sequencing of this T cell receptor (beta chain) was carried out in a study of neoadjuvant anti-PD-1 for oral cavity cancer. Clones were sequenced by immunoSEQ multiplex PCR, and TCRdb holds only the in-frame ones, with some missing. The sample has under 15,000 clones, 71% seen once. Described time point: after neoadjuvant nivolumab, at surgical resection. This TCR was recovered from a person aged 35-79 years with oral cavity squamous cell carcinoma. The sample consisted of PBMCs, taken after nivolumab (anti-PD-1) treatment.

The CDR3 spells CASSFDNLDGQETQYF. Written as DNA, the CDR3 is TGCGCCAGCAGCTTTGACAACCTGGACGGTCAAGAGACCCAGTACTTC. The V gene is TRBV5-1, the J gene TRBJ2-5, with D uncertain. This CDR3 comprises 16 residues. V was pared by 2 bases and J by 2 bases, with 16 bases between. Germline CDR1 and CDR2: SGHRS and YFSETQ. Looking up the rest from reference TRBV5-1 and TRBJ2-5 gives the full variable domain: KAGVTQTPRYLIKTRGQQVTLSCSPISGHRSVSWYQQTPGQGLQFLFEYFSETQRNKGNFPGRFSGRQFSNSRSEMNVSTLELGDSALYLCASSFDNLDGQETQYFGPGTRLLVL.